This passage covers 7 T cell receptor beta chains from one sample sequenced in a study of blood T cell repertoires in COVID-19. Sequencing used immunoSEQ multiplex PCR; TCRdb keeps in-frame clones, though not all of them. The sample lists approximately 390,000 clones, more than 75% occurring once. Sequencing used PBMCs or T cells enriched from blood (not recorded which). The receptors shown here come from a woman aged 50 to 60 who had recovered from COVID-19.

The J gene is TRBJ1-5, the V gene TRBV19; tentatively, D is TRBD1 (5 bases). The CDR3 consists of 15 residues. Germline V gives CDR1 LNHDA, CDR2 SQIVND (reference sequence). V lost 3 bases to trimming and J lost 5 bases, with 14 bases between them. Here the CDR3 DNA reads TGTGCCAGTAGTATTCCAGGGCAGTGGGATCAGCCCCAGCATTTT. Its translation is CASSIPGQWDQPQHF.

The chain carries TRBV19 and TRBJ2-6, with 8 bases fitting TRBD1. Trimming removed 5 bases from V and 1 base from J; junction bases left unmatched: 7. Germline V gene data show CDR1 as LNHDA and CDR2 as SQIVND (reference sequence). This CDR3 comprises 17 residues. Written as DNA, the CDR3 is TGTGCCAGTAGTGGTACAGGGGGGCTATCTGGGGCCAACGTCCTGACTTTC. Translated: CASSGTGGLSGANVLTF.

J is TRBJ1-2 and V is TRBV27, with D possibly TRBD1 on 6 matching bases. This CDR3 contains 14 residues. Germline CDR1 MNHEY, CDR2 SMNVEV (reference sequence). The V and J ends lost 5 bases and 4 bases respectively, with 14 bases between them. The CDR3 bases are TGTGCCAGCAGTAGACAGGTCGAAAGCTATGGCTACACCTTC. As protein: CASSRQVESYGYTF.

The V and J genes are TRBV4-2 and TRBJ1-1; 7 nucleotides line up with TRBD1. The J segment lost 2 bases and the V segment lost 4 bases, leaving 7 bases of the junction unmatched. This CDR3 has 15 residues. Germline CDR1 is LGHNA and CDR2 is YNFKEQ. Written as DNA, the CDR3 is TGTGCCAGCAGCCGCCCGACAGGGCGCAACACTGAAGCTTTCTTT. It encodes CASSRPTGRNTEAFF.

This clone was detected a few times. The CDR3 loop is CASSLDRRYGSPLHF. DNA for the CDR3: TGTGCCAGCAGTCTCGACAGGCGGTACGGTTCACCCCTCCACTTT. The rearrangement uses TRBV27 and TRBJ1-6, with D perhaps matching TRBD1 (6 bases). Deletions cut 5 bases from V and 9 bases from J, with 17 bases between. CDR1 and CDR2 from the germline V gene are MNHEY and SMNVEV (reference sequence). The CDR3 length is 15 residues.

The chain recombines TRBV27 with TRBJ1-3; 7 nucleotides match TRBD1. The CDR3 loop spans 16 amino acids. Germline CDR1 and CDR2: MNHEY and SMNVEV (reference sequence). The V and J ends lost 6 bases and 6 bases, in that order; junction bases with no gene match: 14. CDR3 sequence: CASRSSRGQSANTIYF. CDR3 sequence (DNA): TGTGCCAGCAGATCCTCAAGGGGACAGAGTGCAAACACCATATATTTT.

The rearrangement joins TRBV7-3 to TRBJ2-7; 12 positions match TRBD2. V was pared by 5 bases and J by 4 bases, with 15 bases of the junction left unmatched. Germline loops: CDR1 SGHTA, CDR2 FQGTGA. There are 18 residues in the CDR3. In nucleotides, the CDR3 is TGTGCCAGCAGCCGGACTAGCGGGGACCTTCCCCTGGTATACGAGCAGTACTTC. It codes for CASSRTSGDLPLVYEQYF.